The present T cell receptor (beta chain) was sequenced within a study of OX40 agonist ivuxolimab in advanced cancers. About the research overall: Partial responses, seen in three patients, involved one hepatocellular carcinoma and two cutaneous melanomas. Study observations and caveats: CD8+ T cells averaged more expanded clones than CD4+.

Assay used: immunoSEQ multiplex PCR; TCRdb lists only in-frame clones, some missing. The sample carries 65,000 to 85,000 clones, about nine tenths recorded once. Worth noting for this clone: What it binds is unknown.

This CDR3 comprises 14 residues. Per germline, CDR1 MNHEY and CDR2 SVGAGI. V and J are TRBV6-5 and TRBJ2-5; the D is unclear. The end of the DNA aligns better with TRBJ2-7, so the J call may be wrong. Material: CD4+ or CD8+ T cells sorted from blood, obtained in a trial of the OX40 agonist ivuxolimab. This TCR came from an adult with an advanced solid tumor such as melanoma, head and neck, liver or kidney cancer. The CDR3 bases are TGTGCCAGCAGTTACTTCTCCGATTCCTACGAGCAGTACTTC. Translated, it gives CASSYFSDSYEQYF.